The 27 T cell receptor beta chains given below trace back to one sample, sequenced in a study of immune evolution from preneoplasia to lung adenocarcinoma. TCRdb's table, derived via immunoSEQ multiplex PCR, lists solely in-frame clones and lacks some. In the table there are over 6,000 clones, about three quarters of which are singletons. Source material: FFPE invasive lung adenocarcinoma tissue. The source is a person aged 50 to 59 with lung adenocarcinoma.

The genes are TRBV11-2 and TRBJ2-5, with 11 bases identical to TRBD2. Trimming took 4 bases from V and 5 from J; bases not matched to a gene: 3. From germline, CDR1 is SGHAT and CDR2 FQNNGV. The CDR3 loop spans 14 amino acids. This CDR3 reads CASSWLAGGETQYF. The CDR3 coding sequence is TGTGCCAGCAGCTGGCTAGCGGGAGGTGAGACCCAGTACTTC.

The chain combines TRBV27 with TRBJ2-6; no clear D gene. Germline V gene data show CDR1 as MNHEY and CDR2 as SMNVEV (reference sequence). The V and J ends lost 3 bases and 0 bases respectively, with 9 bases between them. CDR3 length: 16 residues. Written as DNA, the CDR3 is TGTGCCAGCAGTTTCGTATCGCGCTCTGGGGCCAACGTCCTGACTTTC. Protein product: CASSFVSRSGANVLTF.

The chain recombines TRBV5-1 with TRBJ2-2; D may be TRBD1 (5 bases). With 0 bases removed from V and 1 base from J, the gap between germline ends came to 7 bases. CDR3 length: 15 residues. The germline gives CDR1 SGHRS, CDR2 YFSETQ. The CDR3 sequence: CASSLGGLNTGELFF. DNA of the CDR3: TGCGCCAGCAGCTTGGGGGGCCTGAACACCGGGGAGCTGTTTTTT.

The CDR3 region is CASSQSPPGTVNQPQHF. DNA for the CDR3: TGTGCCAGCAGCCAATCGCCCCCCGGGACCGTCAATCAGCCCCAGCATTTT. This chain links TRBV16 with TRBJ1-5; D possibly corresponds to TRBD1 (5 bases). Trimming cost V 0 bases and J 3 bases, with 15 bases left between them. The CDR3 contains 17 residues. CDR1 and CDR2 (germline): KGHSY, FQNENV.

V is TRBV2 and J is TRBJ2-1, with D possibly TRBD2 on 5 matching bases. Trimming left V 7 bases short and J 4 bases short, with 11 bases between. This CDR3 spans 13 amino acids. Germline CDR1 SNHLY, CDR2 FYNNEI. CDR3 nucleotide sequence: TGTGCCAGCAAAGGACGGACTTACAATGAGCAGTTCTTC. It translates to CASKGRTYNEQFF.

The chain has TRBV28 and TRBJ1-2; TRBD1 is a possible D gene (5 bases). In germline, CDR1 is MDHEN, CDR2 SYDVKM. Trimming cost V 3 bases and J 5 bases, with 19 bases left between them. The CDR3 is made up of 16 amino acids. DNA for the CDR3: TGTGCCAGCAGTTTTGCGGGGAGCTCTGACAGATATGGCTACACCTTC. It specifies CASSFAGSSDRYGYTF.

This rearrangement joins TRBV7-9 to TRBJ1-4, with 9 positions matching TRBD1. The CDR3 sequence is 16 residues long. The trim removed 3 bases at V and 4 bases at J, leaving 6 bases unmatched. The germline CDR1 and CDR2 sequences are SEHNR and FQNEAQ (reference sequence). The CDR3 is CASSLRKGQGNEKLFF. In DNA form, the CDR3 reads TGTGCCAGCAGCTTGAGAAAGGGACAGGGTAATGAAAAACTGTTTTTT.

The chain is built from TRBV29-1 and TRBJ1-1; possibly TRBD1 for D (5 bases). There are 13 residues in the CDR3. V lost 4 bases and J 0 bases, leaving 9 bases between the germline ends. Germline CDR1 reads SQVTM; CDR2 reads ANQGSEA. The CDR3 DNA follows: TGCAGCGTTGCAGAGGGGATGAACACTGAAGCTTTCTTT. Translated, it gives CSVAEGMNTEAFF.

J is TRBJ1-2 and V is TRBV30; possible D gene TRBD1, 5 bases. CDR1 GTSNPN and CDR2 SVGIG come from the germline V gene (reference sequence). This CDR3 is 14 amino acids long. Trimming stripped 2 bases from V and 0 bases from J, with 10 bases between. CDR3 DNA sequence: TGTGCCTGGAGTTCAGGGATAACTAACTATGGCTACACCTTC. Its protein is CAWSSGITNYGYTF. Supplemented by reference TRBV30 and TRBJ1-2, the full variable domain reads SQTIHQWPATLVQPVGSPLSLECTVEGTSNPNLYWYRQAAGRGLQLLFYSVGIGQISSEVPQNLSASRPQDRQFILSSKKLLLSDSGFYLCAWSSGITNYGYTFGSGTRLTVV.

The V gene is TRBV5-1, the J gene TRBJ2-1; D perhaps matches TRBD2 (6 bases). There are 15 residues in the CDR3. CDR1 and CDR2 (germline): SGHRS, YFSETQ. Trimming removed 0 bases at V and 5 bases at J, with 12 bases between. The CDR3 reads CASSLGSSGNNEQFF. Written as DNA, the CDR3 is TGCGCCAGCAGCTTGGGAAGTAGCGGAAACAATGAGCAGTTCTTC.

The gene calls are TRBV28 and TRBJ2-3; possibly TRBD2 for D (6 bases). The germline gives CDR1 MDHEN, CDR2 SYDVKM. The CDR3 is 16 amino acids. The V and J ends lost 10 bases and 4 bases respectively, with 24 bases between them. CDR3 in DNA: TGTGCCACCACAGGACCCAGGGTAGCGGAGGCAGATACGCAGTATTTT. Protein sequence: CATTGPRVAEADTQYF.

This rearrangement joins TRBV7-8 to TRBJ2-7, with D uncertain. The CDR3 loop spans 15 amino acids. V lost 1 base, J lost 2 bases, and 12 bases lay in between. In germline, CDR1 is SGHVS, CDR2 FQNEAQ. CDR3 in amino acids: CASSLERSRAYEQYF. The CDR3 nucleotides are TGTGCCAGCAGCTTAGAGAGAAGCAGAGCCTACGAGCAGTACTTC.

As for this clone: This specimen includes other DNA sequences encoding the same CDR3. The chain couples TRBV30 to TRBJ2-1, with 12 positions matching TRBD2. With 4 bases clipped from V and 9 bases from J, the junction kept 16 bases outside the gene matches. The CDR3 totals 17 residues. Germline lookup yields CDR1 GTSNPN and CDR2 SVGIG (reference sequence). For the CDR3, the DNA is TGTGCCTGGAACCTTATGGTGACTAGCGGGAGTTGGGGTGAGCAGTTCTTC. It encodes CAWNLMVTSGSWGEQFF.

The J gene is TRBJ2-7, the V gene TRBV5-6, with D possibly TRBD1 on 5 matching bases. Germline CDR1 is SGHDT and CDR2 is YYEEEE. The V and J ends lost 2 bases and 4 bases respectively, with 13 bases between them. The CDR3 totals 14 residues. This chain's CDR3 is CASSLGQTLYEQYF. CDR3 DNA sequence: TGTGCCAGCAGCTTAGGACAAACCCTTTACGAGCAGTACTTC.

The chain carries TRBV7-2 and TRBJ2-7; 10 bases agree with TRBD2. With V trimmed by 5 bases and J by 2 bases, 9 bases remained unmatched. The CDR3 is made up of 16 amino acids. Germline CDR1 reads SGHTA; CDR2 reads FQGNSA. The CDR3 sequence is CASSLQPSGSPYEQYF. The CDR3 bases are TGTGCCAGCAGCCTGCAGCCTAGCGGGAGCCCCTACGAGCAGTACTTC.

This clone appeared a few times. The rearrangement links TRBV7-2 to TRBJ1-5; 7 nucleotides agree with TRBD1. CDR3 length equals 14 residues. Germline-derived CDR1 and CDR2 are SGHTA and FQGNSA. Losses at the gene ends were 5 bases for V and 8 bases for J; bases not matched to a gene: 9. The CDR3 region has the DNA TGTGCCAGCAGCAAACGGGACAGAACGGAGCCCCAGCATTTT. Translated, it gives CASSKRDRTEPQHF.

The chain couples TRBV4-3 to TRBJ2-3, with a weak D call TRBD1 (6 bases). With 4 bases removed from V and 0 bases from J, the gap between germline ends came to 8 bases. The CDR3 runs to 14 residues. Germline V gives CDR1 LGHNA, CDR2 YSLEER. Written as DNA, the CDR3 is TGCGCCAGCAGCCTAAGGGGGAGCACAGATACGCAGTATTTT. Encoded protein: CASSLRGSTDTQYF.

In this sample, this clone turned up once. The CDR3 nucleotides read TGTGCCAGCAGACAGACCTTCGGGGCCAACGTCCTGACTTTC. It codes for CASRQTFGANVLTF. The J gene is TRBJ2-6, the V gene TRBV6-5; D is unclear. Trimming took 6 bases from V and 4 from J, leaving 10 bases between them. The CDR3 length is 14 residues. Germline lookup yields CDR1 MNHEY and CDR2 SVGAGI.

The chain uses TRBV7-2 and TRBJ2-1; 10 bases are a match to TRBD2. The V and J ends lost 5 bases and 7 bases, in that order; junction bases with no gene match: 11. This CDR3 contains 16 residues. Germline V lookup: CDR1 SGHTA, CDR2 FQGNSA. CDR3 in amino acids: CASSPRAGGPQNEQFF. DNA of the CDR3: TGTGCCAGCAGCCCGAGAGCGGGAGGGCCCCAGAATGAGCAGTTCTTC.

V is TRBV18 and J is TRBJ2-7, with D perhaps being TRBD1 or TRBD2 (5 bases each). The CDR3 spans 14 residues. The ends were cut back, 6 bases at V and 6 bases at J, with 18 bases in the middle. The germline V gene encodes CDR1 KGHSH and CDR2 LQKENI. In DNA form, the CDR3 reads TGTGCCAGCTCCCTACAAGGGGCTCGGGGCGAGCAGTACTTC. Translation: CASSLQGARGEQYF.

The J gene is TRBJ2-1, the V gene TRBV6-5, with 7 nucleotides matching TRBD1. This CDR3 has 15 residues. V lost 5 bases and J lost 7; bases outside the gene matches: 11. Germline-derived CDR1 and CDR2 are MNHEY and SVGAGI. CDR3 coding DNA: TGTGCCAGCAGTGTCCCCGGGACAGTTATGAATGAGCAGTTCTTC. As protein: CASSVPGTVMNEQFF.

The chain is built from TRBV5-6 and TRBJ2-2; the match to TRBD2 covers 7 bases. This CDR3 is built from 14 residues. Losses at the gene ends were 0 bases for V and 7 bases for J; bases not matched to a gene: 3. Looked up from germline, CDR1 is SGHDT and CDR2 is YYEEEE. The CDR3 DNA follows: TGTGCCAGCAGCTTGGGGCTAGCGGACGGGGAGCTGTTTTTT. Translated: CASSLGLADGELFF.

The genes are TRBV7-8 and TRBJ2-7, with 10 positions matching TRBD1. V was pared by 5 bases and J by 5 bases, with 3 bases of the junction left unmatched. Germline V gene lookup returns CDR1 SGHVS and CDR2 FQNEAQ. The CDR3 runs to 13 residues. CDR3: CASSPDRGDEQYF. Written as DNA, the CDR3 is TGTGCCAGCAGCCCGGACAGGGGGGACGAGCAGTACTTC.

This clone was seen a few times. The chain combines TRBV5-4 with TRBJ2-7; TRBD1 matches 12 bases. Trimming at V came to 4 bases and at J to 5 bases, leaving 10 bases not matched to a gene. There are 16 residues in the CDR3. The germline V gene encodes CDR1 SGHNT and CDR2 YYREEE (reference sequence). The CDR3 loop reads CASSPRAGQGADEQYF. In nucleotides, the CDR3 is TGTGCCAGCAGCCCGCGCGCGGGACAGGGGGCGGACGAGCAGTACTTC.

The V gene is TRBV25-1, the J gene TRBJ2-4; D is ambiguous. The V and J ends lost 4 bases and 5 bases respectively, with 9 bases between them. Germline V gene lookup returns CDR1 MGHDK and CDR2 SYGVNS. This CDR3 comprises 13 residues. The CDR3 sequence: CASSVGSQNIQYF. The CDR3 DNA sequence: TGTGCCAGCAGTGTAGGCAGCCAAAACATTCAGTACTTC.

The V call is TRBV30, the J call TRBJ2-7, with D possibly being TRBD1 (6 bases). Germline CDR1 reads GTSNPN; CDR2 reads SVGIG (reference sequence). Trimming cost V 6 bases and J 5 bases, with 17 bases left between them. CDR3 size: 13 residues. CDR3 DNA: TGTGCCTGCACTCAGGGGCAGGGCGACGAGCAGTACTTC. Translating it yields CACTQGQGDEQYF.

V gene TRBV27 combines with J gene TRBJ2-2; no reliable D call. Germline assignment: CDR1 MNHEY and CDR2 SMNVEV (reference sequence). CDR3 length: 13 amino acids. Trimming took off 7 bases at V and 7 bases at J, with 13 bases between the two ends. Written as DNA, the CDR3 is TGTGCCAGCACCAATAACTTGGGCGGGGAGCTGTTTTTT. Translated: CASTNNLGGELFF.